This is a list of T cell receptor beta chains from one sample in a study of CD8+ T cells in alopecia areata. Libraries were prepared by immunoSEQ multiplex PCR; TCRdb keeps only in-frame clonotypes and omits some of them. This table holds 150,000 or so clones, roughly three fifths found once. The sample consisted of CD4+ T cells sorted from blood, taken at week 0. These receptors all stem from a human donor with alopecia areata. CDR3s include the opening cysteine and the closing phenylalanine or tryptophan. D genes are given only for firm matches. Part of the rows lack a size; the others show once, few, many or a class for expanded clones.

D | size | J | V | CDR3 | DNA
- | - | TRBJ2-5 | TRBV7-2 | CASSLYRREETQYF | TGTGCCAGCAGCTTATACCGCAGGGAAGAGACCCAGTACTTC
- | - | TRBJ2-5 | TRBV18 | CASSPLGDETQYF | TGTGCCAGCTCACCTTTGGGAGACGAGACCCAGTACTTC
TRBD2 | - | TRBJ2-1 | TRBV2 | CASSEGRGGHNEQFF | TGTGCCAGCAGTGAAGGCCGGGGGGGCCACAATGAGCAGTTCTTC
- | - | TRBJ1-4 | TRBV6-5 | CASSYGGSSEKLFF | TGTGCCAGCAGTTACGGGGGTAGTTCTGAAAAACTGTTTTTT
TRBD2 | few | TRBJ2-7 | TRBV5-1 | CASSPGLAGEQYF | TGCGCCAGCAGCCCCGGACTAGCGGGCGAGCAGTACTTC
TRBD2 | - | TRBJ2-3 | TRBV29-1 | CSGAGAVTDTQYF | TGCAGCGGAGCGGGGGCCGTCACAGATACGCAGTATTTT
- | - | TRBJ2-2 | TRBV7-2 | CASSLMRRGIANTGELFF | TGTGCCAGCAGCTTAATGCGAAGGGGGATCGCGAACACCGGGGAGCTGTTTTTT
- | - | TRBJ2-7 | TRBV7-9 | CASSPDQGAEQYF | TGTGCCAGCAGCCCGGACCAGGGTGCCGAGCAGTACTTC
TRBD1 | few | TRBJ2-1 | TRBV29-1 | CSVPHRGLYNEQFF | TGCAGCGTCCCGCACAGGGGGCTCTACAATGAGCAGTTCTTC
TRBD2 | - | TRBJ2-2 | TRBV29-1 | CSVLAGGPTGELFF | TGCAGCGTTTTAGCGGGGGGGCCCACCGGGGAGCTGTTTTTT
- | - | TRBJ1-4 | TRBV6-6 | CAARDGRLATNEKLFF | TGTGCCGCCCGGGACGGAAGACTTGCAACTAATGAAAAACTGTTTTTT
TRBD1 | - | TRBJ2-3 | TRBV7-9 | CASSPGGPRTDTQYF | TGTGCCAGCAGCCCAGGGGGCCCCCGCACAGATACGCAGTATTTT
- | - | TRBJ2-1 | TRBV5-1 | CASTGGTYNEQFF | TGCGCCAGCACCGGCGGGACCTACAATGAGCAGTTCTTC
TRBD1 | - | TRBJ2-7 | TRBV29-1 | CSARDRGLNEQYF | TGCAGCGCCCGCGACAGGGGGCTCAACGAGCAGTACTTC
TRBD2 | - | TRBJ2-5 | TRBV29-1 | CSVVTSGGIQETQYF | TGCAGCGTTGTAACTAGCGGGGGGATCCAAGAGACCCAGTACTTC
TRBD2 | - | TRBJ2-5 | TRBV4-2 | CASSPGIGAGGQETQYF | TGTGCCAGCAGCCCCGGAATTGGGGCGGGGGGCCAAGAGACCCAGTACTTC